These T cell receptor beta chains were read from a single sample in a study of blood T cell repertoires in COVID-19. Data came from immunoSEQ multiplex PCR; TCRdb stores just in-frame clones and leaves some out. The table shows around 140,000 clones, with approximately 87% occurring only once. The sequenced sample was peripheral blood. These receptors all stem from a woman in her 50s with active or convalescent COVID-19. CDR3s leave out the opening cysteine and the closing phenylalanine or tryptophan.

cdr3_length j_call v_call cdr3_aa
14 TRBJ2-1 TRBV28 ASSSAARIYYNEQF
15 TRBJ2-1 TRBV5-6 ASTILVGSSPYNEQF
12 TRBJ2-4 TRBV4-3 ASSQDTGRDIQY
12 TRBJ1-1 TRBV9 ASSTRQGLSEAF
11 TRBJ2-2 TRBV5-1 ASDRGGTGELF
18 TRBJ2-6 TRBV15 ATSRDAGGLYYSGANVLT
12 TRBJ1-1 TRBV30 ASPGDSRNTEAF
14 TRBJ1-5 TRBV7-4 ASSSRDRGSNQPQH
9 TRBJ1-1 TRBV10-3 AISGTSEAF
14 TRBJ2-1 TRBV12-5 ASGWTSGGSYNEQF
14 TRBJ1-2 TRBV4-1 ASSQGGTGSFYGYT
14 TRBJ2-7 TRBV27 ASTRRAGGSNYEQY
14 TRBJ1-2 TRBV6-2/TRBV6-3 ASSYRQGRSNYGYT
13 TRBJ1-2 TRBV9 ASSVQPGQVYGYT
13 TRBJ2-7 TRBV7-9 ASSSGTGGTYEQY
12 TRBJ1-6 TRBV25-1 ASSGGQYNSPLH
13 TRBJ2-5 TRBV7-7 ASSLDGRGQETQY
11 TRBJ1-1 TRBV11-2 ASSLGMGAEAF
13 TRBJ2-7 TRBV18 ASSPLSLTSGEQY
12 TRBJ2-1 TRBV30 AWSGQGPGDEQF
12 TRBJ2-7 TRBV9 ASSAGTGGYEQY
13 TRBJ2-2 TRBV3-1/TRBV3-2 ASSQGTGGRGELF
10 TRBJ2-1 TRBV7-2 ASRSDRVEQF
15 TRBJ1-4 TRBV7-9 ASSLAGQGKFNEKLF
13 TRBJ1-6 TRBV19 ASSSTGLGNSPLH
14 TRBJ2-7 TRBV27 ASSLSAGDQFYEQY
13 TRBJ2-5 TRBV10-3 AISGPGFGSETQY
12 TRBJ2-5 TRBV11-2 ASSLPGPGGTQY
12 TRBJ1-1 TRBV7-9 ASSLGDSHTEAF
16 TRBJ2-1 TRBV9 ASSVATRTSGRQNEQF
11 TRBJ2-5 TRBV29-1 SVVPTGDETQY
13 TRBJ2-1 TRBV3-1/TRBV3-2 ASSQGTGEFGEQF
15 TRBJ1-3 TRBV5-1 ASSSMSGAYSGNTIY